This T cell receptor (beta chain) was observed in a study of cytomegalovirus exposure and HLA in healthy donors. Whole-study context: Samples from HLA-typed donors yielded about 85 million unique TCRs in an early data release.

General observations from the study: In a later analysis, compared with equally common non-associated chains, HLA-associated beta chains were more expanded.

Notes on this clone: Its target is unknown.

Looked up from germline, CDR1 is SGHTA and CDR2 is FQGTGA. The V segment lost 6 bases and the J segment 0 bases; nucleotides outside the gene matches: 7. The CDR3 sequence is 15 residues long. PCR involved 60 Vbeta and 13 Jbeta primers. The assay was immunoSEQ multiplex PCR, and TCRdb's table has in-frame clones only and misses some. The table has under 200,000 clones, roughly 73% seen once. The chain employs TRBV7-3 and TRBJ1-2; 7 bases are shared with TRBD1. What was sequenced was PBMCs. The receptor was isolated from a woman aged 25 to 39 in good health and CMV-seronegative. The CDR3 coding sequence is TGTGCCAGCAGTTTAGACAGGGAAGCTAACTATGGCTACACCTTC. Translated, it gives CASSLDREANYGYTF.